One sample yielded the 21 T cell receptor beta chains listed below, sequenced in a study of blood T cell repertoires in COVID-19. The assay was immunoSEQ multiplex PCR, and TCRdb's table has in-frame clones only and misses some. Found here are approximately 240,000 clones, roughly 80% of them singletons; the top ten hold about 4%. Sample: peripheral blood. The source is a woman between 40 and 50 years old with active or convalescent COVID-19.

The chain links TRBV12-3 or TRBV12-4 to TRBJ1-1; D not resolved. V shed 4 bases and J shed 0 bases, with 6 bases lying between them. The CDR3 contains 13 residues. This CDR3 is CASSYQVNTEAFF. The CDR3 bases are TGTGCCAGCAGTTATCAGGTGAACACTGAAGCTTTCTTT.

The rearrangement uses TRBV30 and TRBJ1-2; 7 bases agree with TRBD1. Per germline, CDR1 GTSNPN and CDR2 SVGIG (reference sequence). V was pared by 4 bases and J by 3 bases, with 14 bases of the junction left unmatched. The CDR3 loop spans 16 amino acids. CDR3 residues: CAWNPVGQNNYYGYTF. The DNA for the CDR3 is TGTGCCTGGAATCCAGTGGGACAGAACAACTACTATGGCTACACCTTC.

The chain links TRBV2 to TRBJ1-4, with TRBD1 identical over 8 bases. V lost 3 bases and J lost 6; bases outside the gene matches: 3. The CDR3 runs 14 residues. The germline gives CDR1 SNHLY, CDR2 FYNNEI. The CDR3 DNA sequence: TGTGCCAGCAGTGATGGACAGGGTGATGAAAAACTGTTTTTT. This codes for CASSDGQGDEKLFF.

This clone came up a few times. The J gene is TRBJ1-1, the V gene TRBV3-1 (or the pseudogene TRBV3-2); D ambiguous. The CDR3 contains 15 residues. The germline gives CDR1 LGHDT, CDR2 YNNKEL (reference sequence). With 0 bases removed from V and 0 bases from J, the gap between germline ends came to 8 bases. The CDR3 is CASSQEGRVNTEAFF. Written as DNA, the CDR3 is TGTGCCAGCAGCCAAGAAGGCCGGGTGAACACTGAAGCTTTCTTT.

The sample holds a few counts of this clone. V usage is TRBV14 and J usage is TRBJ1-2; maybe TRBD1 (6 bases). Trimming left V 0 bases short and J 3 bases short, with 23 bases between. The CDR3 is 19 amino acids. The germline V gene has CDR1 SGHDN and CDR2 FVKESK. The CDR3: CASSQDRGFKIRGDYGYTF. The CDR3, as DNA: TGTGCCAGCAGCCAAGATCGGGGTTTTAAAATCAGGGGTGACTATGGCTACACCTTC. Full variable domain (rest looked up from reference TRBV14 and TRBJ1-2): EAGVTQFPSHSVIEKGQTVTLRCDPISGHDNLYWYRRVMGKEIKFLLHFVKESKQDESGMPNNRFLAERTGGTYSTLKVQPAELEDSGVYFCASSQDRGFKIRGDYGYTFGSGTRLTVV.

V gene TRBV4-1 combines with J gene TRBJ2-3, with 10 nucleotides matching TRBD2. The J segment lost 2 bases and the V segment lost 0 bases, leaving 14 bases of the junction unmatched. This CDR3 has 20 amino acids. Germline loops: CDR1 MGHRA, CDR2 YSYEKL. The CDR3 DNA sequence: TGCGCCAGCAGCCAAGAAAGTTGGGTAGCGGGGGGCCTTACCACAGATACGCAGTATTTT. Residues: CASSQESWVAGGLTTDTQYF.

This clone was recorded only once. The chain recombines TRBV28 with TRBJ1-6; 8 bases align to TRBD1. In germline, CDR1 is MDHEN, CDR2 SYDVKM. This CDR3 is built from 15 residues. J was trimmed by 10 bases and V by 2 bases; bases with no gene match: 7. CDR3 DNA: TGTGCCAGCAGTTTAGGACAGGGAATCAGATCACCCCTCCACTTT. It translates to CASSLGQGIRSPLHF.

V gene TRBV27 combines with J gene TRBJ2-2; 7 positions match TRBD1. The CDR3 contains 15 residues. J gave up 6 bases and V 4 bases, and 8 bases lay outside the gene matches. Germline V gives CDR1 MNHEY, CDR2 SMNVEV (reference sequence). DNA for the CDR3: TGTGCCAGCAGTTCCTTAGGGGGCGCGGCCGGGGAGCTGTTTTTT. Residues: CASSSLGGAAGELFF.

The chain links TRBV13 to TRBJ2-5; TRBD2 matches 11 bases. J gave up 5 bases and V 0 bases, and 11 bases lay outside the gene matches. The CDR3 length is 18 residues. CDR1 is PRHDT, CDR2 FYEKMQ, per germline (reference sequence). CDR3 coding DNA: TGTGCCAGCAGCTTAGGGCCCCCGGCTAGCGGGGGGAGGGAGACCCAGTACTTC. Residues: CASSLGPPASGGRETQYF. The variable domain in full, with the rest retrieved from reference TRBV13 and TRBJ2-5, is AAGVIQSPRHLIKEKRETATLKCYPIPRHDTVYWYQQGPGQDPQFLISFYEKMQSDKGSIPDRFSAQQFSDYHSELNMSSLELGDSALYFCASSLGPPASGGRETQYFGPGTRLLVL.

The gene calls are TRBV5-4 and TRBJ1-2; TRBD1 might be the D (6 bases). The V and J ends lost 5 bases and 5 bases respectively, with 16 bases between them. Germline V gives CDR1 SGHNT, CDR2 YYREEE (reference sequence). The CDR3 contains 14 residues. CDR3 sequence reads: CASRDGTSLYGYTF. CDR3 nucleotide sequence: TGTGCCAGCAGGGATGGGACATCGCTTTATGGCTACACCTTC.

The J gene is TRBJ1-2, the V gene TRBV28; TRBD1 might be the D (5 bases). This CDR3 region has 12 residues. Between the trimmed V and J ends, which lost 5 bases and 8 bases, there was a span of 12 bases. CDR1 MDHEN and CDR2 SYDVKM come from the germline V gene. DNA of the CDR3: TGTGCCAGCAGTGTTATCAGGGAAGGCTACACCTTC. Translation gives CASSVIREGYTF.

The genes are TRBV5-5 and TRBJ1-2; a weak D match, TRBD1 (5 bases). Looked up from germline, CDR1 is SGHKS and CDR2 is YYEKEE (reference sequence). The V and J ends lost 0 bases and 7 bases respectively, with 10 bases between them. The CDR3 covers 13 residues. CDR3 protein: CASSLVGEGGYTF. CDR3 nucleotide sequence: TGTGCCAGCAGCTTGGTGGGGGAGGGTGGCTACACCTTC.

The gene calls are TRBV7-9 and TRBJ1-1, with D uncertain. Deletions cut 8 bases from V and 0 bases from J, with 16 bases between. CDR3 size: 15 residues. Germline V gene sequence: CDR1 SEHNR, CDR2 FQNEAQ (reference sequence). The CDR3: CASPPVGLLNTEAFF. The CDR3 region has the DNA TGTGCCAGCCCCCCCGTTGGACTCTTGAACACTGAAGCTTTCTTT.

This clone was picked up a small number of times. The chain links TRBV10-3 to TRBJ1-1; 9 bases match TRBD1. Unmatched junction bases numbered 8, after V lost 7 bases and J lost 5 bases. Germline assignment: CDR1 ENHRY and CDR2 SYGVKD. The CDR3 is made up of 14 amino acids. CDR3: CAITKDRGVTEAFF. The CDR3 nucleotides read TGTGCCATCACTAAAGACAGGGGGGTTACTGAAGCTTTCTTT.

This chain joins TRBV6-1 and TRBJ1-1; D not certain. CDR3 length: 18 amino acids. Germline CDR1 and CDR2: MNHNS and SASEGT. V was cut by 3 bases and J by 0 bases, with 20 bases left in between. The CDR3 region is CASSEVGPRRRMNTEAFF. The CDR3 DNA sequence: TGTGCCAGCAGTGAGGTTGGTCCCCGGAGACGAATGAACACTGAAGCTTTCTTT.

Written as DNA, the CDR3 is TGTGCCAGCAGCCCCTCGGGAGGTTCTGTGGGGGAGCTGTTTTTT. As protein: CASSPSGGSVGELFF. The chain recombines TRBV7-3 with TRBJ2-2, with 7 bases fitting TRBD2. The CDR3 spans 15 residues. J gave up 8 bases and V 5 bases, and 11 bases lay outside the gene matches. CDR1 and CDR2 from the germline V gene are SGHTA and FQGTGA.

The CDR3 here is CASGPESGELFF. CDR3 nucleotide sequence: TGTGCTAGTGGTCCCGAGAGCGGGGAGCTGTTTTTT. The chain employs TRBV12-5 and TRBJ2-2; D is ambiguous. The V and J ends lost 5 bases and 7 bases respectively, with 8 bases between them. In germline, CDR1 is LGHNT, CDR2 FRNRAP. This CDR3 is built from 12 residues.

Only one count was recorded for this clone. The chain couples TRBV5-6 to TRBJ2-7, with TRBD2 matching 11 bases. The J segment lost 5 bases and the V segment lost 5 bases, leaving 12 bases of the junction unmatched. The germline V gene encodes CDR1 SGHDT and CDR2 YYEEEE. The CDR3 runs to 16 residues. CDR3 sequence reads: CASSSLSGGAGDEQYV. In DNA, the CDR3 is TGTGCCAGCAGTAGTCTTAGCGGGGGGGCCGGGGACGAGCAGTACGTC.

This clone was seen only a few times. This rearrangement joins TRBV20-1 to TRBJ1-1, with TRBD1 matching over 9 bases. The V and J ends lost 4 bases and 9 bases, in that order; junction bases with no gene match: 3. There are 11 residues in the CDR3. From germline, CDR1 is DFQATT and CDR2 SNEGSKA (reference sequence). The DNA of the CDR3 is TGCAGTGCTACGACAGGGGGGCAAGCTTTCTTT. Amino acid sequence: CSATTGGQAFF.

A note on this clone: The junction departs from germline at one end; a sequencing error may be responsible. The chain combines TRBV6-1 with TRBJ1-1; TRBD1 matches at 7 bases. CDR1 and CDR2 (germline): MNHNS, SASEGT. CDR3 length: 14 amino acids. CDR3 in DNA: TGTGCCAGCAGAGAAGGTCCAGGGGGGTGGCGAGCTTTCTTT. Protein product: CASREGPGGWRAFF.

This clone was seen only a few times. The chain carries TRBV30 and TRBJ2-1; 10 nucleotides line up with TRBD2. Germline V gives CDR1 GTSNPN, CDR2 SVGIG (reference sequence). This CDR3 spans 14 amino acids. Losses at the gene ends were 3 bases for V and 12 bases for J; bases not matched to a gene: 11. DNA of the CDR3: TGTGCCTGGAGGTTCCTAAGCGGGGGGGCTCGGCAGTTCTTC. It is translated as CAWRFLSGGARQFF. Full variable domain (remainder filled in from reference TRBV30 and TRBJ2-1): SQTIHQWPATLVQPVGSPLSLECTVEGTSNPNLYWYRQAAGRGLQLLFYSVGIGQISSEVPQNLSASRPQDRQFILSSKKLLLSDSGFYLCAWRFLSGGARQFFGPGTRLTVL.